The sequence of this T cell receptor beta chain was determined in a study of OX40 agonist ivuxolimab in advanced cancers. The junction had 8 bases not matched to a gene; V was cut back by 5 bases and J by 2 bases. Germline-derived CDR1 and CDR2 are SGHAT and FQNNGV. This CDR3 has 16 residues. Assay used: immunoSEQ multiplex PCR; TCRdb lists only in-frame clones, some missing. The sample holds about 67,000 clones; more than 70% are singletons and the top ten take 0.25% to 0.3%. Findings and limits, study-wide: Blood T cells, both CD4+ and CD8+, expanded clonally by week 6 at 0.1 to 3.0 mg/kg. The mean number of expanded clones was higher in CD8+ T cells than in CD4+.

Comments on this clone: Its antigen is as yet unknown.

The sample was CD4+ or CD8+ T cells sorted from blood, taken in a trial of the OX40 agonist ivuxolimab. The receptor was derived from an adult with an advanced solid tumor such as melanoma, head and neck, liver or kidney cancer. The chain combines TRBV11-2 with TRBJ2-7; TRBD2 matches 11 bases. CDR3 coding DNA: TGTGCCAGCAGCGCCCACCTAGCGGGAGGTCCCTACGAGCAGTACTTC. This sequence encodes CASSAHLAGGPYEQYF. The full variable domain, rest sourced from reference TRBV11-2 and TRBJ2-7, is EAGVAQSPRYKIIEKRQSVAFWCNPISGHATLYWYQQILGQGPKLLIQFQNNGVVDDSQLPKDRFSAERLKGVDSTLKIQPAKLEDSAVYLCASSAHLAGGPYEQYFGPGTRLTVT.